The 28 T cell receptor beta chains below come from one sample, sequenced in a study of cytomegalovirus exposure and HLA in healthy donors. Measured with immunoSEQ multiplex PCR; TCRdb has only the in-frame clones, and not every one. The data contain 130,000 to 150,000 clones, just over 85% of them singletons. Input material: PBMCs. The receptors come from a woman between 18 and 29 years old in good health and CMV-seropositive.

CDR3 nucleotides: TGTGCCAGCAGTTCATTCATCTCCTATAATTCACCCCTCCACTTT. It translates to CASSSFISYNSPLHF. This rearrangement joins TRBV6-5 to TRBJ1-6; unclear D gene. CDR1 is MNHEY, CDR2 SVGAGI, per germline. The ends were cut back, 4 bases at V and 0 bases at J, with 7 bases in the middle. The CDR3 is made up of 15 amino acids.

This clone was observed a single time. V and J are TRBV5-4 and TRBJ2-1; no clear D. V dropped 3 bases and J dropped 0 bases, with 10 bases sitting between them. The germline gives CDR1 SGHNT, CDR2 YYREEE (reference sequence). CDR3 length equals 15 residues. The CDR3 reads CASSSNRGSYNEQFF. The CDR3 DNA sequence: TGTGCCAGCAGCTCGAACCGAGGCTCCTACAATGAGCAGTTCTTC.

This chain connects TRBV5-6 to TRBJ1-6, with D perhaps matching TRBD1 (6 bases). V gave up 4 bases and J gave up 0 bases, with 14 bases separating them. Looked up from germline, CDR1 is SGHDT and CDR2 is YYEEEE. CDR3 size: 17 residues. CDR3 coding DNA: TGTGCCAGCAGCAACCTCAGGGGCAGCTCCTATAATTCACCCCTCCACTTT. This gives the protein CASSNLRGSSYNSPLHF. The variable domain in full, with the rest retrieved from reference TRBV5-6 and TRBJ1-6, is DAGVTQSPTHLIKTRGQQVTLRCSPKSGHDTVSWYQQALGQGPQFIFQYYEEEERQRGNFPDRFSGHQFPNYSSELNVNALLLGDSALYLCASSNLRGSSYNSPLHFGNGTRLTVT.

On this clone: Other DNA sequences in this sample translate to the same CDR3. The chain links TRBV28 to TRBJ2-3; D ambiguous. Trimming pared 3 bases from V and 2 bases from J, leaving 3 bases between. Germline CDR1 and CDR2: MDHEN and SYDVKM. The CDR3 is 12 residues long. The chain's CDR3 is CASSFNTDTQYF. The CDR3 DNA is TGTGCCAGCAGTTTTAACACAGATACGCAGTATTTT. Full variable domain (missing parts from reference TRBV28 and TRBJ2-3): DVKVTQSSRYLVKRTGEKVFLECVQDMDHENMFWYRQDPGLGLRLIYFSYDVKMKEKGDIPEGYSVSREKKERFSLILESASTNQTSMYLCASSFNTDTQYFGPGTRLTVL.

The chain couples TRBV5-6 to TRBJ1-6; D is ambiguous. CDR1 is SGHDT and CDR2 is YYEEEE in the germline V gene. V lost 1 base and J 6 bases, leaving 11 bases between the germline ends. CDR3 length: 15 residues. Here the CDR3 reads CASSLRPGSNSPLHF. The CDR3 DNA is TGTGCCAGCAGCTTGCGTCCGGGAAGTAATTCACCCCTCCACTTT.

V is TRBV7-3 and J is TRBJ1-6; the match to TRBD1 covers 7 bases. The V segment lost 5 bases and the J segment 6 bases; nucleotides outside the gene matches: 4. CDR1 is SGHTA and CDR2 is FQGTGA in the germline V gene. The CDR3 consists of 14 residues. CDR3 residues: CASSEDRINSPLHF. CDR3 bases: TGTGCCAGCAGCGAGGACAGGATTAATTCACCCCTCCACTTT.

The chain couples TRBV4-2 to TRBJ2-3; TRBD2 might be the D (7 bases). V was cut by 0 bases and J by 8 bases, with 15 bases left in between. There are 15 residues in the CDR3. Germline-derived CDR1 and CDR2 are LGHNA and YNFKEQ. The CDR3 nucleotides are TGTGCCAGCAGCCAAGATCTTACGGGGGGCGGTACGCAGTATTTT. It specifies CASSQDLTGGGTQYF.

The rearrangement uses TRBV2 and TRBJ2-7, with 8 positions matching TRBD1. Germline CDR1 is SNHLY and CDR2 is FYNNEI. This CDR3 has 14 amino acids. V shed 6 bases, J shed 3 bases, and the junction held 7 bases outside the gene matches. CDR3 sequence: CASSRDRGYYEQYF. The DNA for the CDR3 is TGTGCCAGCAGCCGAGACAGGGGCTACTACGAGCAGTACTTC.

This sequence joins TRBV4-3 and TRBJ2-4; D call uncertain. Between the trimmed V and J ends, which lost 1 base and 6 bases, there was a span of 22 bases. CDR1 LGHNA and CDR2 YSLEER come from the germline V gene. The CDR3 consists of 18 residues. DNA for the CDR3: TGCGCCAGCAGCCAAGGGATCTCGGGTTTGGGTCAGATAAACATTCAGTACTTC. This encodes CASSQGISGLGQINIQYF.

This rearrangement joins TRBV28 to TRBJ2-7; the match to TRBD1 covers 9 bases. CDR3 size: 13 residues. The germline V gene encodes CDR1 MDHEN and CDR2 SYDVKM. J gave up 2 bases and V 5 bases, and 1 base lay outside the gene matches. The CDR3 coding sequence is TGTGCCAGCAGTCGACAGGGGGCCTACGAGCAGTACTTC. It yields the protein CASSRQGAYEQYF.

The V gene is TRBV6-5, the J gene TRBJ1-3; D uncertain. Germline CDR1 is MNHEY and CDR2 is SVGAGI. The CDR3 sequence is 15 residues long. V lost 4 bases and J 2 bases, leaving 12 bases between the germline ends. CDR3 sequence: CASSSSDLPGNTIYF. In nucleotides, the CDR3 is TGTGCCAGCAGTTCCTCGGACTTACCTGGAAACACCATATATTTT.

The V and J genes are TRBV5-1 and TRBJ1-5, with D possibly TRBD1 on 5 matching bases. The CDR3 has 14 amino acids. In germline, CDR1 is SGHRS, CDR2 YFSETQ. V was pared by 3 bases and J by 5 bases, with 12 bases between. The CDR3: CASSWGSGDQPQHF. CDR3 nucleotide sequence: TGCGCCAGCAGCTGGGGGTCGGGAGATCAGCCCCAGCATTTT.

The genes are TRBV4-2 and TRBJ2-2; possibly TRBD2 for D (5 bases). The CDR3 spans 15 residues. Trimming removed 0 bases at V and 4 bases at J, with 9 bases between. CDR1 LGHNA and CDR2 YNFKEQ come from the germline V gene. The CDR3 coding sequence is TGTGCCAGCAGCCAAGATCCGGGGTCCACCGGGGAGCTGTTTTTT. As protein: CASSQDPGSTGELFF.

This clone appeared once. The chain employs TRBV10-3 and TRBJ2-2, with TRBD2 as a possible D gene (5 bases). Trimming stripped 6 bases from V and 6 bases from J, with 11 bases between. The CDR3 totals 13 residues. Germline V gives CDR1 ENHRY, CDR2 SYGVKD. The CDR3 DNA reads as TGTGCCATCAGAAACTCACTAGCCGGGGAGCTGTTTTTT. Protein sequence: CAIRNSLAGELFF.

The V call is TRBV19, the J call TRBJ2-1; weak D call: TRBD2 (5 bases). The CDR3 is 13 residues long. Germline V CDR1 and CDR2: LNHDA, SQIVND (reference sequence). V dropped 7 bases and J dropped 9 bases, with 16 bases sitting between them. CDR3 nucleotide sequence: TGTGCCAGTACCCTTAGCGAGGGCGGTGAGCAGTTCTTC. Residues: CASTLSEGGEQFF.

The chain links TRBV30 to TRBJ2-7; D perhaps matches TRBD2 (7 bases). The CDR3 loop spans 14 amino acids. Germline values: CDR1 GTSNPN, CDR2 SVGIG (reference sequence). V gave up 0 bases and J gave up 2 bases, with 11 bases separating them. CDR3 residues: CAWSVQGGTYEQYF. The DNA for the CDR3 is TGTGCCTGGAGTGTACAGGGAGGGACCTACGAGCAGTACTTC.

The CDR3 reads CASSPLLGGGTEQYF. Here the CDR3 DNA reads TGTGCCAGCAGCCCCCTGTTGGGCGGGGGTACCGAGCAGTACTTC. V and J are TRBV7-9 and TRBJ2-7; 7 positions agree with TRBD2. The V gene end was trimmed by 5 bases and the J gene end by 6 bases; junction bases not matched to a gene: 13. Germline-derived CDR1 and CDR2 are SEHNR and FQNEAQ (reference sequence). The CDR3 contains 15 residues.

The gene calls are TRBV28 and TRBJ1-4; D call uncertain. This CDR3 comprises 12 residues. Germline loops: CDR1 MDHEN, CDR2 SYDVKM. The ends were cut back, 7 bases at V and 10 bases at J, with 13 bases in the middle. This CDR3 is CASTDYLGKLFF. CDR3 coding DNA: TGTGCCAGCACTGACTATCTTGGAAAACTGTTTTTT.

The chain is built from TRBV7-8 and TRBJ2-2; 8 bases map to TRBD2. The CDR3 has 15 residues. Germline V gene data show CDR1 as SGHVS and CDR2 as FQNEAQ. The ends lost 6 bases at V and 3 bases at J; junction bases unmatched: 6. In DNA form, the CDR3 reads TGTGCCAGCAGACCTAGCGGGTCATACACCGGGGAGCTGTTTTTT. Protein product: CASRPSGSYTGELFF. The complete variable domain, with remaining parts taken from reference TRBV7-8 and TRBJ2-2, reads GAGVSQSPRYKVAKRGQDVALRCDPISGHVSLFWYQQALGQGPEFLTYFQNEAQLDKSGLPSDRFFAERPEGSVSTLKIQRTQQEDSAVYLCASRPSGSYTGELFFGEGSRLTVL.

The chain uses TRBV18 and TRBJ1-1; 8 positions match TRBD1. After removal of 3 bases from V and 13 bases from J, the junction contained 25 bases not matched to a gene. The CDR3 covers 18 residues. The germline V gene encodes CDR1 KGHSH and CDR2 LQKENI. The CDR3 sequence: CASSPKQVYRTGTEGGFF. The CDR3 DNA reads TGTGCCAGCTCACCGAAGCAAGTTTATCGGACAGGGACCGAAGGTGGTTTCTTT.

Worth noting for this clone: The junction departs from germline at one end; a sequencing error may be responsible. J is TRBJ2-3 and V is TRBV7-7; D gene unclear. The germline V gene has CDR1 SSHAT and CDR2 FNYEAQ (reference sequence). The CDR3 is made up of 15 amino acids. The CDR3 loop reads CASSSSQVSTDTQYF. CDR3 DNA sequence: TGTGCTAGCAGCTCTTCTCAGGTGTCCACAGATACGCAGTATTTT. The whole variable domain, filled in from reference TRBV7-7 and TRBJ2-3, reads GAGVSQSPRYKVTKRGQDVTLRCDPISSHATLYWYQQALGQGPEFLTYFNYEAQPDKSGLPSDRFSAERPEGSISTLTIQRTEQRDSAMYRCASSSSQVSTDTQYFGPGTRLTVL.

CDR3 loop: CATSRRAGMPHNEQFF. CDR3 nucleotides: TGTGCCACCAGCAGAAGAGCGGGTATGCCCCACAATGAGCAGTTCTTC. This chain uses TRBV15 with TRBJ2-1; a weak D match, TRBD2 (6 bases). The V end was cut by 2 bases, the J end by 5 bases, with 16 bases between. The CDR3 spans 16 residues. CDR1 and CDR2 from the germline V gene are LNHNV and YYDKDF (reference sequence).

The chain carries TRBV29-1 and TRBJ1-2; possibly TRBD1 for D (6 bases). The V and J ends lost 4 bases and 2 bases respectively, with 8 bases between them. The germline gives CDR1 SQVTM, CDR2 ANQGSEA. This CDR3 region has 12 residues. Here the CDR3 DNA reads TGCAGCGTTGCTAGGGGGAACTATGGCTACACCTTC. Its translation is CSVARGNYGYTF.

The chain is built from TRBV18 and TRBJ1-5, with a possible D match to TRBD1 (5 bases). Between the trimmed V and J ends, which lost 2 bases and 5 bases, there was a span of 10 bases. CDR1 and CDR2 (germline): KGHSH, LQKENI. The CDR3 loop spans 14 amino acids. CDR3 bases: TGTGCCAGCTCACCAAAGGGAGGGGATCAGCCCCAGCATTTT. Its protein product is CASSPKGGDQPQHF.

This clone has a single count. V usage is TRBV5-4 and J usage is TRBJ2-3; 8 bases are shared with TRBD2. Germline loops: CDR1 SGHNT, CDR2 YYREEE (reference sequence). Trimming at V came to 9 bases and at J to 6 bases, leaving 12 bases not matched to a gene. CDR3 length: 14 residues. In DNA form, the CDR3 reads TGTGCCATTCCGGGGGGGGCAATCCCCGATACGCAGTATTTT. It translates to CAIPGGAIPDTQYF.

The rearrangement uses TRBV5-1 and TRBJ1-1, with D possibly matching TRBD1 (6 bases). The ends were cut back, 5 bases at V and 6 bases at J, with 17 bases in the middle. The CDR3 has 14 amino acids. CDR1 SGHRS and CDR2 YFSETQ come from the germline V gene. The CDR3 bases are TGCGCCAGCAGACAGAGACAGGATTGGGCTGAAGCTTTCTTT. Its translation: CASRQRQDWAEAFF.

The rearrangement links TRBV18 to TRBJ2-1; the match to TRBD2 covers 7 bases. This CDR3 spans 13 amino acids. V was pared by 5 bases and J by 6 bases, with 4 bases of the junction left unmatched. The germline V gene encodes CDR1 KGHSH and CDR2 LQKENI. The CDR3, as DNA: TGTGCCAGCTCAGGTGGACTAGGCAATGAGCAGTTCTTC. Translated, it gives CASSGGLGNEQFF.

This chain uses TRBV2 with TRBJ2-1; the D gene is possibly TRBD1 (5 bases). Trimming cost V 7 bases and J 9 bases, with 19 bases left between them. The CDR3 has 14 amino acids. Germline assignment: CDR1 SNHLY and CDR2 FYNNEI. CDR3 DNA sequence: TGTGCCAGCAATCAGGGTCGGTACCAACCTGAGCAGTTCTTC. Protein sequence: CASNQGRYQPEQFF.